The 6 T cell receptor beta chains listed next were all sequenced from one sample in a study of blood T cell repertoires in COVID-19. Measured with immunoSEQ multiplex PCR; TCRdb has only the in-frame clones, and not every one. The profile shows 53,000 or so clones, around 80% of them singletons. Sequencing was performed on peripheral blood. The receptors shown here come from a human donor with active or convalescent COVID-19. The donor label of this sample is uncertain.

The rearrangement links TRBV18 to TRBJ1-3, with D possibly matching TRBD1 (6 bases). Trimming took 2 bases from V and 2 from J, leaving 16 bases between them. Germline V gives CDR1 KGHSH, CDR2 LQKENI. This CDR3 region has 17 residues. The CDR3 nucleotides are TGTGCCAGCTCACCATCCTCTCTCCCAGGGGCTGGAAACACCATATATTTT. This translates into CASSPSSLPGAGNTIYF.

The table lists this clone with a few counts. The chain recombines TRBV19 with TRBJ2-1; 15 bases match TRBD2. The CDR3 spans 18 residues. Germline V lookup: CDR1 LNHDA, CDR2 SQIVND (reference sequence). V gave up 5 bases and J gave up 4 bases; unmatched junction bases: 9. CDR3 in DNA: TGTGCCAGTAGTCTCAGGACTAGCGGGAGGGCCTATTACAATGAGCAGTTCTTC. Translated, it gives CASSLRTSGRAYYNEQFF.

The chain employs TRBV18 and TRBJ1-2; unclear D gene. Germline V CDR1 and CDR2: KGHSH, LQKENI. V was cut by 3 bases and J by 6 bases, with 11 bases left in between. The CDR3 totals 13 residues. The CDR3 DNA sequence: TGTGCCAGCTCACCTCAAAAGGAGAATGGCTACACCTTC. Translation gives CASSPQKENGYTF. The complete variable domain, with remaining parts taken from reference TRBV18 and TRBJ1-2, reads NAGVMQNPRHLVRRRGQEARLRCSPMKGHSHVYWYRQLPEEGLKFMVYLQKENIIDESGMPKERFSAEFPKEGPSILRIQQVVRGDSAAYFCASSPQKENGYTFGSGTRLTVV.

This chain connects TRBV10-3 to TRBJ1-3; D unclear. Looked up from germline, CDR1 is ENHRY and CDR2 is SYGVKD. The length of the CDR3 is 13 residues. The V end was cut by 3 bases, the J end by 8 bases, with 11 bases between. CDR3 amino acids: CAISDGIADTIYF. CDR3 sequence (DNA): TGTGCCATCAGTGACGGGATTGCGGACACCATATATTTT.

V usage is TRBV11-3 and J usage is TRBJ2-5; D unresolved. This CDR3 is 14 amino acids long. Per germline, CDR1 SGHNT and CDR2 YENEEA. The germline V and J ends were trimmed by 1 base and 2 bases, with 8 bases remaining between them. The CDR3 sequence: CASSLGRWQETQYF. DNA for the CDR3: TGTGCCAGCAGCTTAGGGCGGTGGCAAGAGACCCAGTACTTC.

The V gene is TRBV9, the J gene TRBJ2-1, with a possible D match to TRBD2 (5 bases). CDR3 length equals 16 residues. Germline CDR1 is SGDLS and CDR2 is YYNGEE. V was trimmed by 0 bases and J by 7 bases, leaving 17 bases between them. The CDR3 region has the DNA TGTGCCAGCAGCGTAGCTGGTAGCGTCGTCTTTAATGAGCAGTTCTTC. Translating it yields CASSVAGSVVFNEQFF.